This is a list of T cell receptor beta chains from one sample in a study of shared clonotypes between healthy human individuals. The table came from immunoSEQ multiplex PCR; TCRdb's copy has only in-frame clones and leaves some out. The data show some 900,000 clones, with 70% to 85% seen just once and roughly 1.5% held by the top ten. The sample was memory CD4+ T cells sorted from blood. Receptors were obtained from a man between 18 and 35 years old in good health. CDR3s include the opening cysteine and the closing phenylalanine or tryptophan. Each record gives: D gene, V gene, clone size, J gene, CDR3 protein, CDR3 DNA. D genes are given only for firm matches. Expanded clones are given a class, and other clones once, few, many or no size at all.

>.|TRBV9|.|TRBJ2-1
CASSLAGRSYNEQFF
TGTGCCAGCAGCCTCGCGGGGAGGTCCTACAATGAGCAGTTCTTC
>.|TRBV2|.|TRBJ2-5
CASIRWGEETQYF
TGTGCCAGCATCCGATGGGGTGAAGAGACCCAGTACTTC
>.|TRBV19|.|TRBJ1-4
CASSTGTTTNEKLFF
TGTGCCAGTAGTACCGGGACGACAACTAATGAAAAACTGTTTTTT
>.|TRBV7-2|.|TRBJ2-5
CASSPQRIAQETQYF
TGTGCCAGCAGTCCACAGCGGATTGCCCAAGAGACCCAGTACTTC
>TRBD2|TRBV5-1|.|TRBJ2-1
CASSLAGESYNEQFF
TGCGCCAGCAGCCTAGCGGGAGAATCATACAATGAGCAGTTCTTC
>.|TRBV11-1|.|TRBJ2-2
CASSRGRLNTGELFF
TGTGCCAGCAGCCGGGGACGGTTAAACACCGGGGAGCTGTTTTTT
>.|TRBV7-2|.|TRBJ1-2
CASSPPLGGYTF
TGTGCCAGCAGCCCCCCCCTGGGTGGCTACACCTTC
>TRBD1|TRBV5-4|.|TRBJ1-6
CASSLTGGGFNSPLHF
TGTGCCAGCAGCCTGACAGGGGGCGGTTTTAATTCACCCCTCCACTTT
>TRBD1|TRBV6-5|.|TRBJ1-6
CASRDRDNNSPLHF
TGTGCCAGCCGGGACAGGGATAATAATTCACCCCTCCACTTT
>TRBD1|TRBV13|.|TRBJ2-5
CASSTGTGETQYF
TGTGCCAGCAGCACCGGGACAGGGGAAACCCAGTACTTC
>.|TRBV6-1|.|TRBJ2-7
CASRAGSGYSYEQYF
TGTGCCAGCAGGGCCGGGAGCGGCTACTCCTACGAGCAGTACTTC
>.|TRBV2|.|TRBJ2-5
CASREGAFPQETQYF
TGTGCCAGCCGGGAGGGGGCCTTCCCACAAGAGACCCAGTACTTC
>TRBD2|TRBV28|.|TRBJ2-4
CASSSGTSLAKNIQYF
TGTGCCAGCAGTTCAGGGACTAGCTTAGCCAAAAACATTCAGTACTTC
>.|TRBV10-1|.|TRBJ1-4
CASSEPGLWCATNEKLFF
TGCGCCAGCAGTGAGCCGGGACTCTGGTGCGCTACTAATGAAAAACTGTTTTTT
>TRBD1|TRBV4-3|many|TRBJ2-3
CASSQDWDRATDTQYF
TGCGCCAGCAGCCAAGATTGGGACAGGGCTACAGATACGCAGTATTTT
>.|TRBV13|.|TRBJ1-1
CASSPGRNTEAFF
TGTGCCAGCAGCCCGGGCAGGAACACTGAAGCTTTCTTT
>TRBD2|TRBV18|.|TRBJ2-3
CASSPGLAGDTQYF
TGTGCCAGCTCCCCAGGACTAGCGGGAGATACGCAGTATTTT
>TRBD2|TRBV7-9|.|TRBJ2-5
CASSLGLAGDQETQYF
TGTGCCAGCAGCTTAGGGCTAGCGGGAGACCAAGAGACCCAGTACTTC
>TRBD1|TRBV7-8|.|TRBJ1-6
CASRRDRGGSPLHF
TGTGCCAGCAGACGGGACAGGGGTGGTTCACCCCTCCACTTT
>TRBD2|TRBV9|.|TRBJ2-7
CASSPSPGGTSGREQYF
TGTGCCAGCAGCCCATCCCCGGGGGGGACTAGCGGGAGGGAGCAGTACTTC
>.|TRBV11-3|few|TRBJ2-7
CASSQNSYEQYF
TGTGCCAGCAGCCAGAATTCCTACGAGCAGTACTTC
>TRBD2|TRBV13|.|TRBJ2-7
CASSPFLAGESYEQYF
TGTGCCAGCAGCCCCTTTCTAGCGGGGGAATCCTACGAGCAGTACTTC
>.|TRBV5-1|.|TRBJ1-1
CASSGSTEAFF
TGCGCCAGCAGCGGGAGCACTGAAGCTTTCTTT
>.|TRBV30|.|TRBJ1-2
CAWSRSIANYGYTF
TGTGCCTGGAGTAGGTCCATAGCTAACTATGGCTACACCTTC
>.|TRBV29-1|.|TRBJ2-5
CSVVTGTTQETQYF
TGCAGCGTTGTAACCGGGACAACTCAAGAGACCCAGTACTTC
>.|TRBV6-5|.|TRBJ2-4
CASSYSYSVRNIQYF
TGTGCCAGCAGTTACTCTTACAGTGTGCGGAACATTCAGTACTTC
>.|TRBV15|.|TRBJ2-4
CATSRDQGQRNIQYF
TGTGCCACCAGCAGAGATCAGGGACAAAGAAACATTCAGTACTTC
>.|TRBV5-1|.|TRBJ2-1
CASSFGERVDEQFF
TGCGCCAGCAGCTTCGGGGAAAGGGTCGATGAGCAGTTCTTC
>.|TRBV6-5|.|TRBJ2-1
CASSYSGAPWNEQFF
TGTGCCAGCAGTTACTCGGGGGCGCCGTGGAATGAGCAGTTCTTC
>.|TRBV2|few|TRBJ2-3
CASSEGSASTDTQYF
TGTGCCAGCAGTGAGGGGTCAGCTAGCACAGATACGCAGTATTTT
>TRBD2|TRBV6-1|.|TRBJ2-3
CASSERGLGTDTQYF
TGTGCCAGCAGTGAAAGAGGACTAGGCACAGATACGCAGTATTTT
>.|TRBV10-2|.|TRBJ2-1
CASRRDFLNEQFF
TGCGCCAGCAGAAGGGACTTCCTGAATGAGCAGTTCTTC
>TRBD1|TRBV5-1|once|TRBJ1-4
CASSLGTGGEGEKLFF
TGCGCCAGCAGCTTGGGGACAGGGGGCGAAGGTGAAAAACTGTTTTTT
>TRBD2|TRBV28|.|TRBJ2-2
CASRTSLAGKNTGELFF
TGTGCCAGCAGGACCTCTCTAGCGGGGAAAAACACCGGGGAGCTGTTTTTT
>.|TRBV11-2|.|TRBJ2-1
CASSLDRLATYNEQFF
TGTGCCAGCAGCTTAGATCGGTTAGCAACCTACAATGAGCAGTTCTTC
>.|TRBV25-1|.|TRBJ1-2
CASSEAGRDNYGYTF
TGTGCCAGCAGTGAAGCGGGACGAGATAACTATGGCTACACCTTC
>.|TRBV6-1|.|TRBJ1-4
CASTQGGTTNEKLFF
TGTGCCAGCACACAGGGAGGTACAACTAATGAAAAACTGTTTTTT
>TRBD1|TRBV12-5|.|TRBJ2-4
CASGSDRGFQYF
TGTGCTAGTGGCTCGGACAGGGGTTTCCAGTACTTC
>.|TRBV9|few|TRBJ1-1
CASSVSSNTEAFF
TGTGCCAGCAGCGTAAGTTCTAACACTGAAGCTTTCTTT
>.|TRBV18|.|TRBJ1-2
CASSPIPGLEHGYTF
TGTGCCAGCTCACCGATACCGGGCCTAGAACATGGCTACACCTTC
>TRBD2|TRBV10-1|.|TRBJ2-7
CASSEVGTTYEQYF
TGCGCCAGCAGTGAGGTCGGGACTACCTACGAGCAGTACTTC
>.|TRBV27|.|TRBJ1-4
CASSLAGYGEKLFF
TGTGCCAGCAGTTTAGCAGGGTACGGCGAAAAACTGTTTTTT
>.|TRBV5-6|.|TRBJ1-4
CASSYSNEKLFF
TGTGCCAGCAGTTACAGTAATGAAAAACTGTTTTTT
>.|TRBV11-2|.|TRBJ2-7
CASSLNEGYEQYF
TGTGCCAGCAGCTTAAATGAGGGCTACGAGCAGTACTTC
>.|TRBV30|.|TRBJ2-5
CAWSVPRLDETQYF
TGTGCCTGGAGTGTCCCGAGGCTAGATGAGACCCAGTACTTC
>TRBD1|TRBV10-2|few|TRBJ1-5
CASSEGTGANQPQHF
TGCGCCAGCAGTGAGGGGACAGGGGCGAATCAGCCCCAGCATTTT